This TCR beta chain is drawn from a study of OX40 agonist ivuxolimab in advanced cancers. Study-wide context: In this trial design, patients received ivuxolimab intravenously at 0.01 to 10 mg/kg every 2 weeks.

TCRdb's copy holds only in-frame clones and misses some; the assay was immunoSEQ multiplex PCR. This table holds about 110,000 clones, around 93% found once. About this clone: The antigen remains undetermined.

Germline CDR1 reads LNHDA; CDR2 reads SQIVND (reference sequence). This CDR3 is 16 amino acids long. Trimming removed 5 bases from V and 1 base from J, with 12 bases in between. Study results and limitations: CD8+ T cells (on average) carried more expanded clones than CD4+ T cells. Among some nonresponders, normalized T-cell clonal expansion was also low.

V is TRBV19 and J is TRBJ1-6; D may be TRBD1 (5 bases). Sequences were derived from CD4+ or CD8+ T cells sorted from blood, sampled in a trial of the OX40 agonist ivuxolimab. The sequence came from an adult with an advanced solid tumor such as melanoma, head and neck, liver or kidney cancer. The DNA for the CDR3 is TGTGCCAGTAGTTCCGGGGGACCGTCCTATAATTCACCCCTCCACTTT. Translated: CASSSGGPSYNSPLHF.